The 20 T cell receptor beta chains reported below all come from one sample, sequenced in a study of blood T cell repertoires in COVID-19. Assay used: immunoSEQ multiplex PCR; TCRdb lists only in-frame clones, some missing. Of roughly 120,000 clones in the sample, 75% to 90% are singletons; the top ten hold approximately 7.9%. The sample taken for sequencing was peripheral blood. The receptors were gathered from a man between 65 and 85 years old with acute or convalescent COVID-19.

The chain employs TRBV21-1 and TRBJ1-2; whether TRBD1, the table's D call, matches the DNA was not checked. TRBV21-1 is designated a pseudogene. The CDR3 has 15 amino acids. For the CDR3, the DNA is TGTGCCAGCAGCAACCCTGACAGTTTCATCTATGGCTACACCTTC. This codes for CASSNPDSFIYGYTF.

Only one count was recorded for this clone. CDR3 nucleotides: TGTGCCAGCAGCTTAGTTCGCAGGGAGGGTGGATCCTACGAGCAGTACTTC. Its translation is CASSLVRREGGSYEQYF. This chain joins TRBV7-9 and TRBJ2-7, with 7 bases lining up with TRBD2. The CDR3 sequence is 17 residues long. V shed 1 base and J 1 base; nucleotides not matched to a gene: 10. Germline V gives CDR1 SEHNR, CDR2 FQNEAQ (reference sequence).

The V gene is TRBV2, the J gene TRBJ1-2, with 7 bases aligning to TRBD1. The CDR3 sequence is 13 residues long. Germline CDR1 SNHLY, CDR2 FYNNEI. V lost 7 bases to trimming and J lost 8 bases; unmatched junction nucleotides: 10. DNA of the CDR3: TGTGCCAGCAATATTGACAGGGATAGAGGCTACACCTTC. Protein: CASNIDRDRGYTF.

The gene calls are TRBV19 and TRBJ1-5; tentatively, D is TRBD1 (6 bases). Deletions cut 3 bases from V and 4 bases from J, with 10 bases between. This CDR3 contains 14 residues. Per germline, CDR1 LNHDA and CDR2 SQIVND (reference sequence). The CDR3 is CASSIDRFNQPQHF. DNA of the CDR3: TGTGCCAGTAGTATTGACAGGTTTAATCAGCCCCAGCATTTT.

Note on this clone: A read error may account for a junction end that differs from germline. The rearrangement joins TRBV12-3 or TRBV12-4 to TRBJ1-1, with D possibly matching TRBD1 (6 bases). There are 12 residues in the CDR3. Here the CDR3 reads CASSLGQIEAFF. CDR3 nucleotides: TGTGCCAGCAGCTTAGGACAGATTGAAGCTTTCTTT.

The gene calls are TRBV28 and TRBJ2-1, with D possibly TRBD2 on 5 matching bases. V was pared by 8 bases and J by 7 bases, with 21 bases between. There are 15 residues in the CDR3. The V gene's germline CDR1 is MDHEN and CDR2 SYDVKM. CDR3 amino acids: CASSNPRVQGNEQFF. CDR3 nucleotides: TGTGCCAGCTCTAATCCGCGGGTCCAAGGGAATGAGCAGTTCTTC.

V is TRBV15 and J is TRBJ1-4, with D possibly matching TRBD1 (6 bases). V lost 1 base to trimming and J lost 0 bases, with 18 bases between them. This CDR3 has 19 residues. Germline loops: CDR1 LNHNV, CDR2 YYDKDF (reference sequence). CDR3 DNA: TGTGCCACCAGCAGAGGACAAAATAGGGGGGGTGCAACTAATGAAAAACTGTTTTTT. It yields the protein CATSRGQNRGGATNEKLFF. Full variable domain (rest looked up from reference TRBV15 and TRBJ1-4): DAMVIQNPRYQVTQFGKPVTLSCSQTLNHNVMYWYQQKSSQAPKLLFHYYDKDFNNEADTPDNFQSRRPNTSFCFLDIRSPGLGDTAMYLCATSRGQNRGGATNEKLFFGSGTQLSVL.

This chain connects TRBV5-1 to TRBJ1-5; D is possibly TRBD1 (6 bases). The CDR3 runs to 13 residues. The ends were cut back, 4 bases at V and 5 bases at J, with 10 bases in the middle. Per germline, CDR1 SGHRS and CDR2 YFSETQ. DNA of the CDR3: TGCGCCAGCAGCCAGGACAGCTATCAGCCCCAGCATTTT. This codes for CASSQDSYQPQHF. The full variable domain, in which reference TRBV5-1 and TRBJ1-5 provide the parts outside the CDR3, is KAGVTQTPRYLIKTRGQQVTLSCSPISGHRSVSWYQQTPGQGLQFLFEYFSETQRNKGNFPGRFSGRQFSNSRSEMNVSTLELGDSALYLCASSQDSYQPQHFGDGTRLSIL.

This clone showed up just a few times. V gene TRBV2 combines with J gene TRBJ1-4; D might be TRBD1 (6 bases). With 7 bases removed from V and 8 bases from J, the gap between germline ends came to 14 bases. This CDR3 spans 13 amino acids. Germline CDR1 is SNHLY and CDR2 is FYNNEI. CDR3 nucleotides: TGTGCCAGCAATGAGCAGGGGCAGGAAAAACTGTTTTTT. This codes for CASNEQGQEKLFF. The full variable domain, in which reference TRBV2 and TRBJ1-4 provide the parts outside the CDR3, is EPEVTQTPSHQVTQMGQEVILRCVPISNHLYFYWYRQILGQKVEFLVSFYNNEISEKSEIFDDQFSVERPDGSNFTLKIRSTKLEDSAMYFCASNEQGQEKLFFGSGTQLSVL.

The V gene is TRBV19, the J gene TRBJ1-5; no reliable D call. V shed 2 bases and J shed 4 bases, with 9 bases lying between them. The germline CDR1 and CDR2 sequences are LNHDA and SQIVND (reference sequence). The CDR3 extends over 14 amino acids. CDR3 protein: CASSIRSLNQPQHF. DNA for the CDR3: TGTGCCAGTAGTATACGGTCTCTGAATCAGCCCCAGCATTTT.

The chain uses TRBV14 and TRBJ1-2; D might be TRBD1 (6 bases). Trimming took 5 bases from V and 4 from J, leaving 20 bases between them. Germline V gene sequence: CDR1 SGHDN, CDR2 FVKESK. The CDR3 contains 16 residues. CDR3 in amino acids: CASSSNSGGPTYGYTF. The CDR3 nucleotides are TGTGCCAGCAGCTCAAATTCTGGGGGCCCGACCTATGGCTACACCTTC.

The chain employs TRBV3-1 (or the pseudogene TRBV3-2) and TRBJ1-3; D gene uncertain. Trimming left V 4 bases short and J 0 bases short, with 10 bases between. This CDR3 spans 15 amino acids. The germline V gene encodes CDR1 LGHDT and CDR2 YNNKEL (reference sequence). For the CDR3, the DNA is TGTGCCAGCAGCCGCGCCGAGGTCTCTGGAAACACCATATATTTT. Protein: CASSRAEVSGNTIYF.

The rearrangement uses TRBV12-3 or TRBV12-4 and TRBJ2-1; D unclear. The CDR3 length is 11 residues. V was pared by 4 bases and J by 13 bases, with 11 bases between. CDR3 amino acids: CASSSLPLQFF. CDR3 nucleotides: TGTGCCAGCAGTTCGTTGCCCCTACAGTTCTTC.

The CDR3 region has the DNA TGCGCCAGCAGCTCCACTGCGCGGGATAATACCTACGAGCAGTACTTC. Translated: CASSSTARDNTYEQYF. The chain employs TRBV5-1 and TRBJ2-7, with D tentatively TRBD2 (6 bases). Germline V gene lookup returns CDR1 SGHRS and CDR2 YFSETQ. Between the trimmed V and J ends, which lost 3 bases and 2 bases, there was a span of 18 bases. The CDR3 extends over 16 amino acids. Drawing the rest from reference TRBV5-1 and TRBJ2-7, the complete variable domain is KAGVTQTPRYLIKTRGQQVTLSCSPISGHRSVSWYQQTPGQGLQFLFEYFSETQRNKGNFPGRFSGRQFSNSRSEMNVSTLELGDSALYLCASSSTARDNTYEQYFGPGTRLTVT.

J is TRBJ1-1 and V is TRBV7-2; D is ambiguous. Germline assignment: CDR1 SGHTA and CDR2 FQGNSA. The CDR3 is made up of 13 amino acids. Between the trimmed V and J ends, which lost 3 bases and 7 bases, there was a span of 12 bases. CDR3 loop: CASSLAPPGEAFF. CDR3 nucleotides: TGTGCCAGCAGCTTGGCCCCTCCGGGTGAAGCTTTCTTT.

The CDR3 nucleotides are TGCGCCAGCAGGCATCCGGGACAGGGGTCCGGGGAGCTGTTTTTT. Its protein is CASRHPGQGSGELFF. The chain employs TRBV5-1 and TRBJ2-2, with TRBD1 matching over 10 bases. V gave up 5 bases and J gave up 6 bases; unmatched junction bases: 7. CDR3 length: 15 amino acids. CDR1 SGHRS and CDR2 YFSETQ come from the germline V gene.

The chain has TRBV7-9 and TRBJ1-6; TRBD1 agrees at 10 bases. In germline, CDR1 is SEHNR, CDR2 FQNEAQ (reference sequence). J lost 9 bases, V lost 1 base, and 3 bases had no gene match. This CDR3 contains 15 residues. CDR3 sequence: CASSLVGTGVSPLHF. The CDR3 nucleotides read TGTGCCAGCAGCTTAGTGGGGACAGGGGTTTCACCCCTCCACTTT.

The chain's CDR3 is CSVGGSSSGRADTGELFF. CDR3 DNA: TGCAGCGTTGGAGGTAGTTCTAGCGGGAGGGCCGACACCGGGGAGCTGTTTTTT. The rearrangement links TRBV29-1 to TRBJ2-2, with 12 bases matching TRBD2. This CDR3 region has 18 residues. Looked up from germline, CDR1 is SQVTM and CDR2 is ANQGSEA. The V segment lost 4 bases and the J segment 3 bases; nucleotides outside the gene matches: 12.

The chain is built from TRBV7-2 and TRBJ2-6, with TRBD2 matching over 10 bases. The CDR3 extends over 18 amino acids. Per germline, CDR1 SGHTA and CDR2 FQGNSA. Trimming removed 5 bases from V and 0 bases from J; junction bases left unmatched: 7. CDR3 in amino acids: CASSLLAGTVSGANVLTF. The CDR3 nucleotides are TGTGCCAGCAGCCTACTAGCGGGGACCGTCTCTGGGGCCAACGTCCTGACTTTC.

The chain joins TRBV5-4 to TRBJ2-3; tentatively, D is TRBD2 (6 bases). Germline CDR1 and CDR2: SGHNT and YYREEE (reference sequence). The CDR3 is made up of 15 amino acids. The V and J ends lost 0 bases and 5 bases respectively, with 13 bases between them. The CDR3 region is CASSLGGGTGDTQYF. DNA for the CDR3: TGTGCCAGCAGCTTGGGGGGCGGGACCGGAGATACGCAGTATTTT.